This T cell receptor (beta chain) was retrieved from a study of blood T cell repertoires in COVID-19. Study-wide background: T cells, B-cell-depleted T cells, or PBMCs supplied cDNA or gDNA.

In the original workflow: Estimated nucleated cell counts came from reference gene primer amplification. The assay was immunoSEQ multiplex PCR, and TCRdb's table has in-frame clones only and misses some. That table supplies the V and J calls and clone size; D and trimming were determined from the DNA. The data hold some 260,000 clones, with nearly 90% observed a single time. From germline, CDR1 is SGDLS and CDR2 YYNGEE. The CDR3 runs 13 residues. Trimming removed 3 bases from V and 4 bases from J, with 9 bases in between. V is TRBV9 and J is TRBJ2-3; D is undetermined. What was sequenced was peripheral blood. This receptor was taken from a man between 18 and 29 years old with active or convalescent COVID-19. The CDR3 DNA reads as TGTGCCAGCAGCGCCCTCGCGGCAGATACGCAGTATTTT. This translates into CASSALAADTQYF.